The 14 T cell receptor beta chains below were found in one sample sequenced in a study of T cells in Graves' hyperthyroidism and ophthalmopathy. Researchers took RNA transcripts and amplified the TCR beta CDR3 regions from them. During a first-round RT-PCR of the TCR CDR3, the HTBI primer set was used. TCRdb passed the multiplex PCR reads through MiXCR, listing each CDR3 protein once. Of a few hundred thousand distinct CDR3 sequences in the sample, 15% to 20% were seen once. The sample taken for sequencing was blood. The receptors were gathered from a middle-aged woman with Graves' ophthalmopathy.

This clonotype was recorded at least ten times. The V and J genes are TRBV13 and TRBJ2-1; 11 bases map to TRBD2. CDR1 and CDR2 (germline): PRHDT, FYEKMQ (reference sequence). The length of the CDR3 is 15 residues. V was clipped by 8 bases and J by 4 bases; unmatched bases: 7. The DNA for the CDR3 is TGTGCCAGCGTACTAGCGGGAGTACGATACAATGAGCAGTTCTTC. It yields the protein CASVLAGVRYNEQFF. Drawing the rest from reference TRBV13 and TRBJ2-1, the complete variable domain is AAGVIQSPRHLIKEKRETATLKCYPIPRHDTVYWYQQGPGQDPQFLISFYEKMQSDKGSIPDRFSAQQFSDYHSELNMSSLELGDSALYFCASVLAGVRYNEQFFGPGTRLTVL.

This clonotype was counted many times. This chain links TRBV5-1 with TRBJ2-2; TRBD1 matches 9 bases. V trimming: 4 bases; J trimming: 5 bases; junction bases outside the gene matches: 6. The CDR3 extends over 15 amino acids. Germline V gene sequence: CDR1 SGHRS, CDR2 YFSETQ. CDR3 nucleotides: TGCGCCAGCAGCCGAAGACAGGGGGAGACCGGGGAGCTGTTTTTT. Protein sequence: CASSRRQGETGELFF.

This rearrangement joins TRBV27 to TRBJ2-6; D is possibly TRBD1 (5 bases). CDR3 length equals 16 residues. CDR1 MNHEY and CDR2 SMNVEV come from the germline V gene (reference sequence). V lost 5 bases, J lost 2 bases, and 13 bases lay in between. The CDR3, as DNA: TGTGCCAGCAGTCCAGTAGGGGAACCTGGGGCCAACGTCCTGACTTTC. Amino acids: CASSPVGEPGANVLTF.

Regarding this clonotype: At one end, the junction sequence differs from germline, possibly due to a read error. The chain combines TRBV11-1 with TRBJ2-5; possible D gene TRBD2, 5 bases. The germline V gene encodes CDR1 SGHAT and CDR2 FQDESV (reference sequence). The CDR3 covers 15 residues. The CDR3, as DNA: TGTGCCAGCACTTTAGGGCCAGGAGGCCAAGAGACCCAGCACTTC. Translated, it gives CASTLGPGGQETQHF.

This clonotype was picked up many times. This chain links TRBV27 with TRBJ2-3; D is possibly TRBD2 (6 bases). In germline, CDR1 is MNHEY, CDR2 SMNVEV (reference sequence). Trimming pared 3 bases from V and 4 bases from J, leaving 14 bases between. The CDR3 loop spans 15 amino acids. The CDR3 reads CASSLQGSSADTQYF. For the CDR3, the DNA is TGTGCCAGCAGTTTGCAGGGTTCTAGCGCAGATACGCAGTATTTT.

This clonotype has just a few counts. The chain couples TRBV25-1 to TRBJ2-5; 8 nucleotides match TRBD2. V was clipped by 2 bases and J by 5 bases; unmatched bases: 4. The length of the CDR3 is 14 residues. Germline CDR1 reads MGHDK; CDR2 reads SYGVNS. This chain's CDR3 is CASSERQRGETQYF. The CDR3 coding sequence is TGTGCCAGCAGTGAACGACAGCGGGGGGAGACCCAGTACTTC.

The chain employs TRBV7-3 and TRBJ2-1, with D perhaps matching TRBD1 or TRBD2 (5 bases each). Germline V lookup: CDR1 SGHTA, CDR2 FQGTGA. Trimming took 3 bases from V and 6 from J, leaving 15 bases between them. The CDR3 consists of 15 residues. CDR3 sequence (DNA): TGTGCCAGCAGCTTTTTTTCGGGACCTCCCAATGAGCAGTTCTTC. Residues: CASSFFSGPPNEQFF.

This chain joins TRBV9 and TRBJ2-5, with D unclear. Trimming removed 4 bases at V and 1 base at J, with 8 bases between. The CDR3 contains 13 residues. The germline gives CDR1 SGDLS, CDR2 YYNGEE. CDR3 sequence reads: CASSYRLQETQYF. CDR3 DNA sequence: TGTGCCAGCAGCTACCGACTCCAAGAGACCCAGTACTTC.

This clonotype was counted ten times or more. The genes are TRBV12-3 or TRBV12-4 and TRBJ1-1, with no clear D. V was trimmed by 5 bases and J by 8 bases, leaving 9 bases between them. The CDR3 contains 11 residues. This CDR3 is CASSLAVEAFF. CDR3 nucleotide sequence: TGTGCCAGCAGTCTGGCCGTGGAAGCTTTCTTT.

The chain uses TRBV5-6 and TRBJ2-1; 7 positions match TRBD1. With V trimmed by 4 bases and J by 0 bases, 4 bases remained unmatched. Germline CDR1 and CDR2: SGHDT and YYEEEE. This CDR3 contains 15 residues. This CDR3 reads CASSPTGVSYNEQFF. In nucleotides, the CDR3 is TGTGCCAGCAGCCCTACAGGGGTCTCCTACAATGAGCAGTTCTTC. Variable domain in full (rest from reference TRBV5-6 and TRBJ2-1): DAGVTQSPTHLIKTRGQQVTLRCSPKSGHDTVSWYQQALGQGPQFIFQYYEEEERQRGNFPDRFSGHQFPNYSSELNVNALLLGDSALYLCASSPTGVSYNEQFFGPGTRLTVL.

The CDR3, as DNA: TGTGCCACCAGTGATTCTCTTACGAGGGATACGCAGTATTTT. Translating gives CATSDSLTRDTQYF. This rearrangement joins TRBV24-1 to TRBJ2-3; D gene uncertain. There are 14 residues in the CDR3. The germline CDR1 and CDR2 sequences are KGHDR and SFDVKD. V shed 2 bases and J shed 6 bases, with 11 bases lying between them.

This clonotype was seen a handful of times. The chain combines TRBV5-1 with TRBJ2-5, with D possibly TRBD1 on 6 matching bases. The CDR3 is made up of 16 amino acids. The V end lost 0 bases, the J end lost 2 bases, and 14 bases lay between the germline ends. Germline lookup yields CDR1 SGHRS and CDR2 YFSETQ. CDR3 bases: TGCGCCAGCAGCTTGGAGGGGACACTATTTCAAGAGACCCAGTACTTC. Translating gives CASSLEGTLFQETQYF.

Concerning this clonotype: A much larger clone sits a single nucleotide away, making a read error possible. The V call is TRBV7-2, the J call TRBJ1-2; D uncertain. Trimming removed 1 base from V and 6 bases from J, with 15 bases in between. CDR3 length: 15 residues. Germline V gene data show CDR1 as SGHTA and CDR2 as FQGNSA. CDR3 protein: CASSLVSMGIDGYTF. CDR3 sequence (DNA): TGTGCCAGCAGCTTAGTAAGCATGGGAATAGATGGCTACACCTTC.

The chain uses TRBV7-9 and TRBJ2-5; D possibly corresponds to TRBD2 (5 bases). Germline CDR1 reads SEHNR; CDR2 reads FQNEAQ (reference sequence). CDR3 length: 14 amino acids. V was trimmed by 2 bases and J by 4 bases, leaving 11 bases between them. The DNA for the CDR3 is TGTGCCAGCAGCTTAACGGACGCGGGAGAGACCCAGTACTTC. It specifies CASSLTDAGETQYF.